This TCR beta chain derives from a study of T cell repertoires in cytomegalovirus infection. Germline-derived CDR1 and CDR2 are SNHLY and FYNNEI. The V gene lost 5 bases and the J gene lost 2 bases, with 11 bases spanning the gap. This CDR3 spans 14 amino acids. TCRdb independently ran MiXCR on the reads; one entry per CDR3 protein. The sample carries hundreds of thousands of distinct CDR3 sequences, roughly a quarter recorded once. The chain combines TRBV2 with TRBJ2-3, with no clear D. This receptor was obtained from a human donor in good health (CMV status not recorded). Some clones in this sample may be carry-over from other donors' samples. Sequenced input: CD8+ T cells from PBMCs. Here the CDR3 DNA reads TGTGCCAGCAGTCGGGCTTCTGACACAGATACGCAGTATTTT. Protein sequence: CASSRASDTDTQYF.